This TCR beta chain was sequenced during a study of blood T cell repertoires in COVID-19. In the study overall: Material from acute and convalescent COVID-19 was sourced from the United States, Italy and Spain. Sample material is recorded as cDNA or gDNA derived from T cells, B-cell-depleted T cells, or PBMCs.

Per the study methods: Nucleated cell counts were estimated from reference gene primer amplification. TCRdb's copy holds only in-frame clones and misses some; the assay was immunoSEQ multiplex PCR. V and J calls and clone size are given by that table; D and trimming were obtained from the DNA. The table records some 220,000 clones, roughly nine tenths of them present only once. The CDR3 length is 16 residues. The study recruited people aged about 18 to 89 years across 20 to 30 US areas. The V and J genes are TRBV21-1 and TRBJ2-1; the D call in the table, TRBD1, was not verified against the DNA. TRBV21-1 is classified as a pseudogene. The sequenced material came from PBMCs or T cells enriched from blood (not recorded which). The sequence was obtained from a woman between 45 and 65 years old in a cohort exposed to, infected with or recovered from COVID-19 (not recorded which). CDR3 amino acids: CASSKAGGAGCNEQFF. The CDR3 nucleotides read TGTGCCAGCAGCAAAGCTGGGGGCGCAGGTTGTAATGAGCAGTTCTTC.